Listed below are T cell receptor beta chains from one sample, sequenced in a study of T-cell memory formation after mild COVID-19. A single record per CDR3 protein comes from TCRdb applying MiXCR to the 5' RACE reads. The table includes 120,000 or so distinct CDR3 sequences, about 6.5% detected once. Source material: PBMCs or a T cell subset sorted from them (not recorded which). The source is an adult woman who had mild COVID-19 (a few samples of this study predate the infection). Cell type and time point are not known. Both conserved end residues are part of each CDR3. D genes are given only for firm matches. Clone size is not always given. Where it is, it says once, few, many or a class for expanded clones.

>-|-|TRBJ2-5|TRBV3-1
TGTGCCAGCAGCCGTCAGGACAGATCGGGGACCCAGTACTTC
CASSRQDRSGTQYF
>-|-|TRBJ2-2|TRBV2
TGTGCCAGCAGTGAGGTGACTATGGCCGGGGAGCTGTTTTTT
CASSEVTMAGELFF
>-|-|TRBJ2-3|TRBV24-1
TGTGCCACCAGTGATTTTGATACGCAGTATTTT
CATSDFDTQYF
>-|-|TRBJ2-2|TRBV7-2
TGTGCCAGCAGCCCCCACCCGGGTCAAACCGGGGAGCTGTTTTTT
CASSPHPGQTGELFF
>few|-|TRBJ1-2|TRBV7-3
TGTGCCAGCAGCTTAACTGGGGGGCGCAACTATGGCTACACCTTC
CASSLTGGRNYGYTF
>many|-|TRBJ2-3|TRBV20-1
TGCAGTGCTAGCTCTGGCTCTAGCACAGATACGCAGTATTTT
CSASSGSSTDTQYF
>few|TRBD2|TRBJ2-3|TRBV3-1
TGTGCCAGCAGCCGACTAGCGGGGGCGGGGGATACGCAGTATTTT
CASSRLAGAGDTQYF
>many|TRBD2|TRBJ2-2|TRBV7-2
TGTGCCAGCAGCTCTACTAGCGGAGGGATGGGCGGGGAGCTGTTTTTT
CASSSTSGGMGGELFF
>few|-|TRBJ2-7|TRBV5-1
TGCGCCAGCAGCTGGGGGACGGACCTCTACGAGCAGTACTTC
CASSWGTDLYEQYF
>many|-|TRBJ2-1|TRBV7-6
TGTGCCAGCAGCTTAGCCCCGACCAGAAACTACAATGAGCAGTTCTTC
CASSLAPTRNYNEQFF
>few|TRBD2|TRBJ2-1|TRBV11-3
TGTGCCAGCAGCTCCTCGGGGGGGCTTAATGAGCAGTTCTTC
CASSSSGGLNEQFF
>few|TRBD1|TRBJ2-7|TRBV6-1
TGTGCCAGCAGTGAACCGGGACAGAGCTTCTACGAGCAGTACTTC
CASSEPGQSFYEQYF
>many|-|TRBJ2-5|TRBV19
TGTGCCAGTAGCGCTAGCGACCAAGAGACCCAGTACTTC
CASSASDQETQYF
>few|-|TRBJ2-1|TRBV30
TGTGCCTGGAGTGTCGAGGGCAATGAGCAGTTCTTC
CAWSVEGNEQFF
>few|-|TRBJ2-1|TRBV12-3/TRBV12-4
TGTGCCAGCAGAAGAGGACCGATAGATGAGCAGTTCTTC
CASRRGPIDEQFF
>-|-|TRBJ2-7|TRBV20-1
TGCAGTGCTAGAGTCTGGCAGGGCCTCTCCTACGAGCAGTACTTC
CSARVWQGLSYEQYF
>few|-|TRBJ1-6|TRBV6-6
TGTGCCAGCAGTTACTCAGGGGGAACTCGGGGTTCACCCCTCCACTTT
CASSYSGGTRGSPLHF
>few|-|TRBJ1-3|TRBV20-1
TGCAGTGCTATGGGGGCTACTGGAAACACCATATATTTT
CSAMGATGNTIYF
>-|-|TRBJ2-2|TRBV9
TGTGCCAGCAGCGTACGGACAAACACCGGGGAGCTGTTTTTT
CASSVRTNTGELFF